The rows below give T cell receptor beta chains drawn from one sample of a study of blood T cell repertoires in COVID-19. Data came from immunoSEQ multiplex PCR; TCRdb stores just in-frame clones and leaves some out. This sample has 200,000 to 250,000 clones, with approximately 86% found just once. Sequenced: peripheral blood. Source of these receptors: an elderly woman with acute or convalescent COVID-19. Each CDR3 is given with its conserved first and last residue. Fields, in order: J gene, V gene, clone size, D gene, CDR3 DNA, CDR3 protein. D genes are given only for firm matches. The listing skips clone size in some rows; elsewhere it reads once, few, many or a size class.

J: TRBJ2-5; V: TRBV28; size: once; D: -; DNA: TGTGCCAGCAGTACGAGGTCCCTAGAGACCCAGTACTTC; CDR3: CASSTRSLETQYF
J: TRBJ2-5; V: TRBV6-5; size: -; D: TRBD1; DNA: TGTGCCAGCAGTTACTTACGGACAGGGGAGGAAGAGACCCAGTACTTC; CDR3: CASSYLRTGEEETQYF
J: TRBJ2-7; V: TRBV27; size: few; D: -; DNA: TGTGCCAGCGCCCCTTTGGACACGATCTACGAGCAGTACTTC; CDR3: CASAPLDTIYEQYF
J: TRBJ1-2; V: TRBV5-5; size: -; D: -; DNA: TGTGCCAGCAGCTTGTCGAATTCGGACTATGGCTACACCTTC; CDR3: CASSLSNSDYGYTF
J: TRBJ2-1; V: TRBV2; size: -; D: TRBD2; DNA: TGTGCCAGCAGTGGGTTAGCGGGGGGGTTCTCCTACAATGAGCAGTTCTTC; CDR3: CASSGLAGGFSYNEQFF
J: TRBJ2-7; V: TRBV5-6; size: once; D: -; DNA: TGTGCCAGCAGCTTGGGGGGGCGCGCCTACGAGCAGTACTTC; CDR3: CASSLGGRAYEQYF
J: TRBJ1-4; V: TRBV6-5; size: -; D: -; DNA: TGTGCCAGCAGCGGGCCCGCGGGGGAAAAACTGTTTTTT; CDR3: CASSGPAGEKLFF
J: TRBJ2-3; V: TRBV3-1/TRBV3-2; size: -; D: TRBD1; DNA: TGTGCCAGCAGCCATCAACAGGGGGACTTAGCGACAGATACGCAGTATTTT; CDR3: CASSHQQGDLATDTQYF
J: TRBJ1-6; V: TRBV9; size: once; D: TRBD1; DNA: TGTGCCAGCAGCGCCCAGGGAGGGACAGGGTCACCCCTCCACTTT; CDR3: CASSAQGGTGSPLHF
J: TRBJ1-2; V: TRBV6-1; size: -; D: -; DNA: TGTGCCAGCAGTGAATCGGGGGGCGCCAGGAGTGGCTATGGCTACACCTTC; CDR3: CASSESGGARSGYGYTF
J: TRBJ1-2; V: TRBV27; size: once; D: -; DNA: TGTGCCAGCAGTCTATCAGGGGCAGCGGGCTACACCTTC; CDR3: CASSLSGAAGYTF
J: TRBJ1-2; V: TRBV6-5; size: -; D: TRBD1; DNA: TGTGCCAGCAGTTACTCAGGGACAGGGGTCAACTATGGCTACACCTTC; CDR3: CASSYSGTGVNYGYTF
J: TRBJ2-7; V: TRBV28; size: -; D: TRBD1; DNA: TGTGCCAGCAGATCCCCGGGACAGGGGTCGGGCGAGCAGTACTTC; CDR3: CASRSPGQGSGEQYF
J: TRBJ2-2; V: TRBV12-5; size: -; D: TRBD2; DNA: TGTGCTAGTGGTTTGGGACTAGCGGGGGGCATAACCGGGGAGCTGTTTTTT; CDR3: CASGLGLAGGITGELFF
J: TRBJ1-5; V: TRBV27; size: -; D: -; DNA: TGTGCCAGCAGCCCGAGACAAGGAGGTGGGAATCAGCCCCAGCATTTT; CDR3: CASSPRQGGGNQPQHF
J: TRBJ1-5; V: TRBV12-3/TRBV12-4; size: -; D: -; DNA: TGTGCCAGCAGTTTAGGAGCGTTTGAGCCCCAGCATTTT; CDR3: CASSLGAFEPQHF
J: TRBJ2-7; V: TRBV4-1; size: few; D: -; DNA: TGCGCCAGCTCCCGGGGTACTTCCTACGAGCAGTACTTC; CDR3: CASSRGTSYEQYF
J: TRBJ2-4; V: TRBV5-6; size: many; D: -; DNA: TGTGCCAGCAGCTTCGGGACTCAAGAAAACATTCAGTACTTC; CDR3: CASSFGTQENIQYF
J: TRBJ1-1; V: TRBV19; size: -; D: -; DNA: TGTGCCAGTTCAAGCTTAGGGGTTCTGAACACTGAAGCTTTCTTT; CDR3: CASSSLGVLNTEAFF
J: TRBJ1-2; V: TRBV2; size: -; D: TRBD1; DNA: TGTGCCAGCAGTGAGGGACAGGGGGATCAACCTGGCTACACCTTC; CDR3: CASSEGQGDQPGYTF
J: TRBJ1-2; V: TRBV9; size: -; D: -; DNA: TGTGCCAGCAGCCAGGCCGCGGGCAGTTCGCGGGGCTACACCTTC; CDR3: CASSQAAGSSRGYTF
J: TRBJ1-1; V: TRBV28; size: -; D: -; DNA: TGTGCCAGCAGTTTATTGAGGGGGTTAGATGGGGCTTTCTTT; CDR3: CASSLLRGLDGAFF
J: TRBJ1-3; V: TRBV27; size: -; D: -; DNA: TGTGCCAGCAGTTTTCGGTACTCTGGAAACACCATATATTTT; CDR3: CASSFRYSGNTIYF
J: TRBJ2-1; V: TRBV11-2; size: -; D: TRBD2; DNA: TGTGCCAGCAGCCAGGGACTAGCGGGGGCCGCCTACAATGAGCAGTTCTTC; CDR3: CASSQGLAGAAYNEQFF
J: TRBJ1-1; V: TRBV7-9; size: -; D: -; DNA: TGTGCCAGCAGCTCCGAAATCTCAAGGGGCACTGAAGCTTTCTTT; CDR3: CASSSEISRGTEAFF
J: TRBJ1-2; V: TRBV5-1; size: -; D: TRBD1; DNA: TGCGCCAGCAGCTTATTCGGACAGGGTAGGGATGGCTACACCTTC; CDR3: CASSLFGQGRDGYTF
J: TRBJ1-2; V: TRBV9; size: -; D: -; DNA: TGTGCCAGCAGCCCAGTGGCCCTCTCAGGAACCGGCTACACCTTC; CDR3: CASSPVALSGTGYTF
J: TRBJ1-3; V: TRBV9; size: -; D: -; DNA: TGTGCCAGCAGCCCCCTTGACACGTCTGGAAACACCATATATTTT; CDR3: CASSPLDTSGNTIYF
J: TRBJ2-7; V: TRBV10-3; size: -; D: TRBD2; DNA: TGTGCCATCATGCCTAGCGGGGCCTACGAGCAGTACTTC; CDR3: CAIMPSGAYEQYF
J: TRBJ2-7; V: TRBV29-1; size: few; D: -; DNA: TGCAGCGTTGAAGGCCGGGTCAGCACCTACGAGCAGTACTTC; CDR3: CSVEGRVSTYEQYF
J: TRBJ1-1; V: TRBV27; size: -; D: TRBD1; DNA: TGTGCCAGCAGTACCCGGGACAGGGGGCGCAGAGCTTTCTTT; CDR3: CASSTRDRGRRAFF
J: TRBJ2-2; V: TRBV7-9; size: -; D: -; DNA: TGTGCCAGCAGCTTAACTTCGCGGGAGCTGTTTTTT; CDR3: CASSLTSRELFF
J: TRBJ2-5; V: TRBV5-8; size: -; D: -; DNA: TGTGCCAGCAGCTTGTCCGGGGGAGGAGAGACCCAGTACTTC; CDR3: CASSLSGGGETQYF
J: TRBJ2-3; V: TRBV6-5; size: few; D: TRBD1; DNA: TGTGCCAGCAGTCCGACGGACAGGTCCTGGGATACGCAGTATTTT; CDR3: CASSPTDRSWDTQYF
J: TRBJ1-1; V: TRBV2; size: -; D: TRBD1; DNA: TGTGCCAGCTTCCAGGGGGCTAACACTGAAGCTTTCTTT; CDR3: CASFQGANTEAFF
J: TRBJ1-1; V: TRBV11-2; size: -; D: TRBD1; DNA: TGTGCCAGCAGCTTTCAGGGGGTTGTCACTGAAGCTTTCTTT; CDR3: CASSFQGVVTEAFF
J: TRBJ1-2; V: TRBV4-2; size: once; D: TRBD1; DNA: TGTGCCAGCAGGCAAGATCTGGACAGGGGGCCTAACTATGGCTACACCTTC; CDR3: CASRQDLDRGPNYGYTF
J: TRBJ1-2; V: TRBV3-1/TRBV3-2; size: -; D: -; DNA: TGTGCCAGCAGCCAAAACGGCTATGGCTACACCTTC; CDR3: CASSQNGYGYTF
J: TRBJ2-7; V: TRBV12-3/TRBV12-4; size: few; D: TRBD1; DNA: TGTGCCAGCAGTTTGGGACAGGCGGGGGAGCAGTACTTC; CDR3: CASSLGQAGEQYF